What follows are 13 T cell receptor beta chains derived from one specimen sequenced in a study of cytomegalovirus exposure and HLA in healthy donors. The PCR ran on 60 Vbeta and 13 Jbeta primers. Some clones are missing from TCRdb's copy, which holds only in-frame ones; the method was immunoSEQ multiplex PCR. The repertoire holds 170,000 or so clones, with 60% to 85% as singletons. Source material: PBMCs. The receptors were sampled from a woman between 25 and 40 years old in good health and CMV-seronegative.

This clone was found many times. This rearrangement joins TRBV2 to TRBJ1-5; maybe TRBD1 (5 bases). The length of the CDR3 is 13 residues. The germline gives CDR1 SNHLY, CDR2 FYNNEI. V dropped 8 bases and J dropped 4 bases, with 12 bases sitting between them. This CDR3 is CASHPGGNQPQHF. For the CDR3, the DNA is TGTGCCAGCCACCCCGGGGGGAATCAGCCCCAGCATTTT.

The V and J genes are TRBV6-5 and TRBJ1-3; weak D call: TRBD1 (6 bases). V was clipped by 2 bases and J by 4 bases, with 9 bases between them. Germline V gives CDR1 MNHEY, CDR2 SVGAGI. The CDR3 is made up of 14 amino acids. CDR3 sequence (DNA): TGTGCCAGCAGTTACCAGGGGCAGGGAAACACCATATATTTT. Translation gives CASSYQGQGNTIYF.

This clone was recorded only once. The CDR3 loop reads CASSLQGSGGRTDTQYF. In DNA, the CDR3 is TGCGCCAGCAGCCTCCAGGGTAGCGGGGGTAGGACAGATACGCAGTATTTT. The chain carries TRBV5-1 and TRBJ2-3; 9 nucleotides agree with TRBD2. CDR1 SGHRS and CDR2 YFSETQ come from the germline V gene. The CDR3 has 17 residues. After removal of 4 bases from V and 3 bases from J, the junction contained 12 bases not matched to a gene.

The V gene is TRBV4-1, the J gene TRBJ1-2, with D maybe TRBD1 (5 bases). Trimming took off 4 bases at V and 6 bases at J, with 24 bases between the two ends. There are 17 residues in the CDR3. Germline V gene sequence: CDR1 MGHRA, CDR2 YSYEKL. This CDR3 reads CASSPGAAIRDSHGYTF. DNA of the CDR3: TGCGCCAGCAGCCCGGGTGCGGCCATCCGGGACTCTCATGGCTACACCTTC.

The chain couples TRBV6-6 to TRBJ2-7; TRBD1 agrees at 7 bases. Germline trimming cut 0 bases from V and 4 bases from J; bases unmatched to any gene: 6. This CDR3 region has 15 residues. CDR1 and CDR2 (germline): MNHNY, SVGAGI (reference sequence). CDR3 residues: CASSYSGTERYEQYF. CDR3 DNA: TGTGCCAGCAGTTACTCCGGGACAGAGCGATACGAGCAGTACTTC.

The chain couples TRBV19 to TRBJ2-2, with TRBD1 identical over 7 bases. Germline-derived CDR1 and CDR2 are LNHDA and SQIVND (reference sequence). This CDR3 spans 13 amino acids. V trimming: 9 bases; J trimming: 4 bases; junction bases outside the gene matches: 5. This CDR3 is CASLTGATGELFF. Written as DNA, the CDR3 is TGTGCCAGCCTTACAGGGGCCACCGGGGAGCTGTTTTTT.

This clone appeared a few times. The rearrangement links TRBV6-1 to TRBJ1-5; D is possibly TRBD1 (5 bases). The V gene lost 2 bases and the J gene lost 2 bases, with 10 bases spanning the gap. Looked up from germline, CDR1 is MNHNS and CDR2 is SASEGT. The CDR3 runs to 15 residues. CDR3: CASSEHGRGNQPQHF. CDR3 DNA: TGTGCCAGCAGTGAACACGGCAGGGGCAATCAGCCCCAGCATTTT.

J is TRBJ1-6 and V is TRBV30; tentative D call: TRBD1 (5 bases). Trimming took off 1 base at V and 9 bases at J, with 19 bases between the two ends. CDR1 and CDR2 from the germline V gene are GTSNPN and SVGIG (reference sequence). The CDR3 consists of 16 residues. The CDR3 region is CAWSGTPQGPVSPLHF. The DNA for the CDR3 is TGTGCCTGGAGTGGAACCCCTCAGGGCCCCGTTTCACCCCTCCACTTT.

V is TRBV5-1 and J is TRBJ1-1; 10 nucleotides agree with TRBD1. CDR3 length: 14 residues. Germline V CDR1 and CDR2: SGHRS, YFSETQ. With V trimmed by 0 bases and J by 11 bases, 7 bases remained unmatched. The CDR3 coding sequence is TGCGCCAGCAGCTTGGGTGTGGGACAGGGGAATGCTTTCTTT. This translates into CASSLGVGQGNAFF.

V and J are TRBV4-2 and TRBJ2-3, with D perhaps matching TRBD2 (6 bases). Per germline, CDR1 LGHNA and CDR2 YNFKEQ. This CDR3 is built from 15 residues. V was trimmed by 4 bases and J by 5 bases, leaving 16 bases between them. CDR3 region: CASSRGTLEVDTQYF. The CDR3 region has the DNA TGTGCCAGCAGCCGCGGGACTTTGGAAGTAGATACGCAGTATTTT.

This chain joins TRBV6-4 and TRBJ2-2; possibly TRBD2 for D (6 bases). Germline CDR1 MRHNA, CDR2 SNTAGT. The CDR3 length is 15 residues. Trimming stripped 5 bases from V and 7 bases from J, with 17 bases between. This CDR3 is CASSSTEGAFGELFF. DNA of the CDR3: TGTGCCAGCAGTAGTACGGAGGGCGCCTTCGGGGAGCTGTTTTTT.

The V gene is TRBV6-6, the J gene TRBJ1-3, with no clear D. CDR1 and CDR2 from the germline V gene are MNHNY and SVGAGI (reference sequence). This CDR3 is built from 12 residues. Trimming pared 6 bases from V and 7 bases from J, leaving 10 bases between. The CDR3 DNA reads as TGTGCCAGCAGCGACCCGGGGAACACCATATATTTT. It translates to CASSDPGNTIYF.

A word on this clone: Germline and junction disagree at one end, which may indicate a read error. The V gene is TRBV5-1, the J gene TRBJ2-3, with 12 bases identical to TRBD2. The CDR3 runs to 13 residues. The germline V gene has CDR1 SGHRS and CDR2 YFSETQ. CDR3 residues: CASSLQTSGGGSF. CDR3 bases: TGCGCCAGCAGCTTGCAGACTAGCGGGGGTGGGTCGTTT.